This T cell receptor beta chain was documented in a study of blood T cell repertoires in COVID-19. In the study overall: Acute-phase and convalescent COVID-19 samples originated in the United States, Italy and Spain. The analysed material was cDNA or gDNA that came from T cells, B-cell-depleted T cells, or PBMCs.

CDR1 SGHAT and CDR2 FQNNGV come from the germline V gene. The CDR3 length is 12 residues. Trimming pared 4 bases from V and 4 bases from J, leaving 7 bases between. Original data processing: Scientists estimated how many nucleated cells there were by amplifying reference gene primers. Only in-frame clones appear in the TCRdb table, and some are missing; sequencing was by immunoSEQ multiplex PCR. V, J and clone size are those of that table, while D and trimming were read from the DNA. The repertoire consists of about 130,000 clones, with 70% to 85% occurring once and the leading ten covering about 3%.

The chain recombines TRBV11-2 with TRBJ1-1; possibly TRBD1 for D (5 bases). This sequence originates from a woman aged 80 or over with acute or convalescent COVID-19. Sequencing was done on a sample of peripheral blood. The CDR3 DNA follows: TGTGCCAGCAGCTGGGGCATCACTGAAGCTTTCTTT. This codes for CASSWGITEAFF.